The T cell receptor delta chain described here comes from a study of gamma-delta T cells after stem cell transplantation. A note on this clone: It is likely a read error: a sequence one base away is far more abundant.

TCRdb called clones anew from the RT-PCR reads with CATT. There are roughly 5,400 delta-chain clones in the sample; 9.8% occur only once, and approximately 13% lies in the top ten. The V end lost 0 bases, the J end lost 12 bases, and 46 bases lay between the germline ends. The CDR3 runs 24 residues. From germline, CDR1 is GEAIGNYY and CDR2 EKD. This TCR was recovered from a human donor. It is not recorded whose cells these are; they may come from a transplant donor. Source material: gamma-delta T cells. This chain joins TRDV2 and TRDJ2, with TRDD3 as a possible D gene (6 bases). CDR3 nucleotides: TGTGCCTGTGACACCGTTTCCTCTAATGATCCTGGGGATCCACTCAACTACTACACCGATAAACTCTTCTTT. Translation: CACDTVSSNDPGDPLNYYTDKLFF.